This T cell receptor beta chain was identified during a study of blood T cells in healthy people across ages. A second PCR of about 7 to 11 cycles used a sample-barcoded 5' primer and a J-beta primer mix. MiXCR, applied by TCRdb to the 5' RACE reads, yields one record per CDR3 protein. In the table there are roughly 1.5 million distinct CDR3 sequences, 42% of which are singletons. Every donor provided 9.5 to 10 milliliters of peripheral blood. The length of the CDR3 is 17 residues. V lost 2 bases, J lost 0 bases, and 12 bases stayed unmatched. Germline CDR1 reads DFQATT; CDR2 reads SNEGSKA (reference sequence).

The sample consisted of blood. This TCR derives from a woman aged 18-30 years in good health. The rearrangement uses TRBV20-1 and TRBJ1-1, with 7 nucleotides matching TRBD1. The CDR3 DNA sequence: TGCAGTGCTAGACCCGCGCTGACAGGGCCCCTGAACACTGAAGCTTTCTTT. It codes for CSARPALTGPLNTEAFF.